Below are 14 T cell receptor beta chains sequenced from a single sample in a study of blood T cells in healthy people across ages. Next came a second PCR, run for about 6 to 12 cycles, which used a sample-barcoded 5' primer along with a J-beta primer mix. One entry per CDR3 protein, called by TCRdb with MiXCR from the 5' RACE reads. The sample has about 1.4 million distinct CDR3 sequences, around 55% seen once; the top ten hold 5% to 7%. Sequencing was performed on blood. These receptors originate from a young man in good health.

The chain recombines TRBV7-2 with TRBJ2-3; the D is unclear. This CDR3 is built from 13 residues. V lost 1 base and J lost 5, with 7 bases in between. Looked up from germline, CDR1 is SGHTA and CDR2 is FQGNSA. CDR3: CASSLGPEDTQYF. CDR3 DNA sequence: TGTGCCAGCAGCTTAGGCCCCGAAGATACGCAGTATTTT.

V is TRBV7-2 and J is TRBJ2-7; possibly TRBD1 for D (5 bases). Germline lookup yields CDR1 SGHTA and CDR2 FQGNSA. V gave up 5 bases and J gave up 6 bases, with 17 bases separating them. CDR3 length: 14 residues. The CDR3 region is CASSIKQALSEQYF. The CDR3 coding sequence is TGTGCCAGCAGCATCAAACAGGCCCTTAGCGAGCAGTACTTC.

The CDR3 is CASSLGRDTNEKLFF. For the CDR3, the DNA is TGTGCCAGCAGCTTAGGTCGGGACACCAATGAAAAACTGTTTTTT. The chain is built from TRBV7-9 and TRBJ1-4; weak D call: TRBD1 (6 bases). CDR3 length: 15 residues. Germline V gene lookup returns CDR1 SEHNR and CDR2 FQNEAQ (reference sequence). V lost 1 base to trimming and J lost 5 bases, with 11 bases between them.

The CDR3 DNA follows: TGCAGCGTTGAAGGGCGTGATGGGGACAGGGCCTACGAGCAGTACTTC. Translating it yields CSVEGRDGDRAYEQYF. The chain uses TRBV29-1 and TRBJ2-7; 9 nucleotides align to TRBD1. V lost 1 base, J lost 2 bases, and 9 bases stayed unmatched. This CDR3 has 16 amino acids. CDR1 and CDR2 from the germline V gene are SQVTM and ANQGSEA.

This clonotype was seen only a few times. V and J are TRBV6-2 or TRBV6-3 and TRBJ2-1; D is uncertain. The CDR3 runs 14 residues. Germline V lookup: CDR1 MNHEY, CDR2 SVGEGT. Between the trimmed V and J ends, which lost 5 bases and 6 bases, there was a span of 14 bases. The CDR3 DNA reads TGTGCCAGCAGTGGGTCGACGTCGGGCAATGAGCAGTTCTTC. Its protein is CASSGSTSGNEQFF.

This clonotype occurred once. The CDR3 spells CASRMEAGQETQYF. The CDR3, as DNA: TGTGCCAGCCGAATGGAGGCAGGGCAAGAGACCCAGTACTTC. V gene TRBV2 combines with J gene TRBJ2-5; tentatively, D is TRBD1 or TRBD2 (5 bases each). The CDR3 spans 14 residues. Germline-derived CDR1 and CDR2 are SNHLY and FYNNEI. V gave up 8 bases and J gave up 2 bases, with 15 bases separating them.

CDR3 DNA sequence: TGCAGTGCTAGATTTACAGGGAACACTGAAGCTTTCTTT. The encoded protein is CSARFTGNTEAFF. This chain connects TRBV20-1 to TRBJ1-1, with a tentative D call TRBD1 (5 bases). The ends were cut back, 2 bases at V and 1 base at J, with 8 bases in the middle. From germline, CDR1 is DFQATT and CDR2 SNEGSKA (reference sequence). CDR3 length: 13 amino acids.

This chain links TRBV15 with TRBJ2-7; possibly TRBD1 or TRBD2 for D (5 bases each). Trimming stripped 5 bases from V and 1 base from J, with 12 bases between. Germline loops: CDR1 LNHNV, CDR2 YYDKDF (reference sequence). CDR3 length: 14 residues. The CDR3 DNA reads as TGTGCCACCAGCCCCGGGACGGGTTCCTACGAGCAGTACTTC. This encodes CATSPGTGSYEQYF.

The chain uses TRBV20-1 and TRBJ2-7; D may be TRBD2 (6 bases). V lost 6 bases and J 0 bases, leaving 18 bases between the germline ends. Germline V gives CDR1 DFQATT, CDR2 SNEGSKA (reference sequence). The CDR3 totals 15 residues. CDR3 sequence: CSARDLGKTSYEQYF. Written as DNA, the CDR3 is TGCAGTGCCCGGGACTTGGGGAAGACCTCCTACGAGCAGTACTTC.

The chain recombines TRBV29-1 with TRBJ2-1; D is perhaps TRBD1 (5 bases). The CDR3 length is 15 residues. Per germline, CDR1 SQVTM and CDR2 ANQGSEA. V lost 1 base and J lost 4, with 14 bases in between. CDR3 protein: CSVEGGSKLYNEQFF. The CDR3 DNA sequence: TGCAGCGTTGAAGGGGGCAGTAAACTATACAATGAGCAGTTCTTC.

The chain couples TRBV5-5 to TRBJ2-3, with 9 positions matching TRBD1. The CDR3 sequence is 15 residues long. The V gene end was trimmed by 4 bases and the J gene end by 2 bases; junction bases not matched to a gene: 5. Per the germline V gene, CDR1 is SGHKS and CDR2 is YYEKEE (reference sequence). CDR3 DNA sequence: TGTGCCAGCAGCCAGGGACAGGGTAACACAGATACGCAGTATTTT. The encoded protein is CASSQGQGNTDTQYF. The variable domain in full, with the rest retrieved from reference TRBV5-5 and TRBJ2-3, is DAGVTQSPTHLIKTRGQQVTLRCSPISGHKSVSWYQQVLGQGPQFIFQYYEKEERGRGNFPDRFSARQFPNYSSELNVNALLLGDSALYLCASSQGQGNTDTQYFGPGTRLTVL.

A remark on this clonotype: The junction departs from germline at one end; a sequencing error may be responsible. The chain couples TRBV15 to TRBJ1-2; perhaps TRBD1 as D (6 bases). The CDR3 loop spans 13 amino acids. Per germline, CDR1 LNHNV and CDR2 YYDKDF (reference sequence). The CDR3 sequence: CATSSGQNYGYTF. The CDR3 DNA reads TGCGCCACCAGCAGCGGACAGAACTATGGCTACACCTTC. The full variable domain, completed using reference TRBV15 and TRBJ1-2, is DAMVIQNPRYQVTQFGKPVTLSCSQTLNHNVMYWYQQKSSQAPKLLFHYYDKDFNNEADTPDNFQSRRPNTSFCFLDIRSPGLGDTAMYLCATSSGQNYGYTFGSGTRLTVV.

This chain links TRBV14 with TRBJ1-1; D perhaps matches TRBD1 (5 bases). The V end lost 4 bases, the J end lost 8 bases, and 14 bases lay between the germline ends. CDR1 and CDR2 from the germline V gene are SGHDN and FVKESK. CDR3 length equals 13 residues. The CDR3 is CASSPQLRGEAFF. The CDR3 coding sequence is TGTGCCAGCAGCCCTCAGCTACGGGGGGAAGCTTTCTTT.

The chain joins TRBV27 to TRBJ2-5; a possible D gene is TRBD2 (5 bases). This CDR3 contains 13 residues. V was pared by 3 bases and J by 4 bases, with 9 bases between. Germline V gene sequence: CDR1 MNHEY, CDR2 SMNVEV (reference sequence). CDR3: CASSFYEGETQYF. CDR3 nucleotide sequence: TGTGCCAGCAGTTTTTACGAGGGAGAGACCCAGTACTTC.